What follows are 27 T cell receptor beta chains derived from one specimen sequenced in a study of blood T cell repertoires in COVID-19. Profiled with immunoSEQ multiplex PCR; TCRdb holds only in-frame clones, not every one. Here the sample spans around 300,000 clones, about nine tenths being singletons. The sample taken for sequencing was peripheral blood. The receptors here all came from a woman under 40 with active or convalescent COVID-19.

V usage is TRBV28 and J usage is TRBJ1-1, with unresolved D. Trimming took off 5 bases at V and 8 bases at J, with 21 bases between the two ends. Germline assignment: CDR1 MDHEN and CDR2 SYDVKM. The CDR3 sequence is 15 residues long. The CDR3 spells CASSRPRQGPVEAFF. CDR3 DNA: TGTGCCAGCAGTCGACCGAGACAAGGCCCTGTAGAAGCTTTCTTT. Using reference TRBV28 and TRBJ1-1 for the parts outside the CDR3, the full variable domain is DVKVTQSSRYLVKRTGEKVFLECVQDMDHENMFWYRQDPGLGLRLIYFSYDVKMKEKGDIPEGYSVSREKKERFSLILESASTNQTSMYLCASSRPRQGPVEAFFGQGTRLTVV.

This clone has just a few counts. The chain links TRBV29-1 to TRBJ1-3; D ambiguous. The CDR3 covers 13 residues. Germline-derived CDR1 and CDR2 are SQVTM and ANQGSEA. The germline V and J ends were trimmed by 8 bases and 1 base, with 12 bases remaining between them. CDR3 nucleotides: TGCAGCACCCCGTCAGATTCTGGAAACACCATATATTTT. It yields the protein CSTPSDSGNTIYF.

This chain joins TRBV7-9 and TRBJ2-3; TRBD2 matches 15 bases. CDR3 length: 18 residues. Germline V gene lookup returns CDR1 SEHNR and CDR2 FQNEAQ (reference sequence). The V gene end was trimmed by 5 bases and the J gene end by 0 bases; junction bases not matched to a gene: 6. CDR3 loop: CASSRTSGGVSSTDTQYF. The CDR3 nucleotides read TGTGCCAGCAGCCGGACTAGCGGGGGGGTTTCTAGCACAGATACGCAGTATTTT.

The rearrangement uses TRBV6-5 and TRBJ1-3, with no clear D. This CDR3 has 13 residues. V dropped 7 bases and J dropped 0 bases, with 7 bases sitting between them. Germline V CDR1 and CDR2: MNHEY, SVGAGI. The CDR3: CASKESSGNTIYF. The CDR3 DNA is TGTGCCAGCAAGGAGAGCTCTGGAAACACCATATATTTT.

The V gene is TRBV6-5, the J gene TRBJ1-5; D is perhaps TRBD1 (5 bases). CDR1 is MNHEY, CDR2 SVGAGI, per germline. The CDR3 contains 13 residues. The V gene lost 4 bases and the J gene lost 2 bases, with 6 bases spanning the gap. As DNA, the CDR3 is TGTGCCAGCAGTTGGGGGGGCAATCAGCCCCAGCATTTT. Amino acids: CASSWGGNQPQHF.

The V gene is TRBV19, the J gene TRBJ1-5, with D perhaps TRBD1 (5 bases). Germline values: CDR1 LNHDA, CDR2 SQIVND (reference sequence). Deletions cut 3 bases from V and 2 bases from J, with 11 bases between. The CDR3 contains 15 residues. CDR3 in amino acids: CASSIPGIGNQPQHF. In nucleotides, the CDR3 is TGTGCCAGTAGTATCCCAGGGATCGGCAATCAGCCCCAGCATTTT. Filled out from reference TRBV19 and TRBJ1-5, the complete variable domain reads DGGITQSPKYLFRKEGQNVTLSCEQNLNHDAMYWYRQDPGQGLRLIYYSQIVNDFQKGDIAEGYSVSREKKESFPLTVTSAQKNPTAFYLCASSIPGIGNQPQHFGDGTRLSIL.

This chain uses TRBV30 with TRBJ1-4; D remains ambiguous. The germline V gene encodes CDR1 GTSNPN and CDR2 SVGIG (reference sequence). The CDR3 has 13 residues. CDR3 in amino acids: CALSLATNEKLFF. The CDR3 nucleotides are TGTGCGCTATCACTAGCAACTAATGAAAAACTGTTTTTT.

The sample holds a few counts of this clone. The CDR3 DNA is TGTGCCAGCAGTTTACGGGTCTTCTATGGCTACACCTTC. Residues: CASSLRVFYGYTF. The chain uses TRBV28 and TRBJ1-2, with D uncertain. This CDR3 is 13 amino acids long. V was cut by 2 bases and J by 4 bases, with 8 bases left in between. CDR1 is MDHEN, CDR2 SYDVKM, per germline.

The CDR3 coding sequence is TGTGCCAGCAGCCCTAATAGCGGGGGCGCAGATACGCAGTATTTT. Translation gives CASSPNSGGADTQYF. V is TRBV9 and J is TRBJ2-3, with 9 bases aligning to TRBD2. V lost 4 bases to trimming and J lost 4 bases; unmatched junction nucleotides: 7. CDR3 length equals 15 residues. Germline CDR1 SGDLS, CDR2 YYNGEE.

The chain is built from TRBV11-1 and TRBJ1-1, with 8 bases lining up with TRBD1. V was clipped by 2 bases and J by 1 base; unmatched bases: 3. CDR1 SGHAT and CDR2 FQDESV come from the germline V gene (reference sequence). There are 15 residues in the CDR3. The CDR3 spells CASSLQGARNTEAFF. The DNA of the CDR3 is TGTGCCAGCAGCTTACAGGGGGCGAGGAACACTGAAGCTTTCTTT. Variable domain in full (rest from reference TRBV11-1 and TRBJ1-1): EAEVAQSPRYKITEKSQAVAFWCDPISGHATLYWYRQILGQGPELLVQFQDESVVDDSQLPKDRFSAERLKGVDSTLKIQPAELGDSAMYLCASSLQGARNTEAFFGQGTRLTVV.

The chain carries TRBV12-5 and TRBJ2-1, with D maybe TRBD1 (5 bases). Between the trimmed V and J ends, which lost 3 bases and 0 bases, there was a span of 12 bases. The CDR3 spans 16 residues. Looked up from germline, CDR1 is LGHNT and CDR2 is FRNRAP. The CDR3 region has the DNA TGTGCTAGTGGTTTAAGGGCAGACAGCTCCTACAATGAGCAGTTCTTC. Amino acid sequence: CASGLRADSSYNEQFF. Supplemented by reference TRBV12-5 and TRBJ2-1, the full variable domain reads DARVTQTPRHKVTEMGQEVTMRCQPILGHNTVFWYRQTMMQGLELLAYFRNRAPLDDSGMPKDRFSAEMPDATLATLKIQPSEPRDSAVYFCASGLRADSSYNEQFFGPGTRLTVL.

This clone was found a few times. The gene calls are TRBV7-2 and TRBJ1-3, with TRBD1 matching over 11 bases. CDR1 SGHTA and CDR2 FQGNSA come from the germline V gene. V shed 1 base, J shed 0 bases, and the junction held 5 bases outside the gene matches. This CDR3 is built from 18 residues. This chain's CDR3 is CASSLDSGTGGSGNTIYF. The CDR3 nucleotides read TGTGCCAGCAGCTTAGATTCTGGGACAGGGGGCTCTGGAAACACCATATATTTT.

This clone was detected a few times. The V call is TRBV6-5, the J call TRBJ2-1; 7 bases line up with TRBD1. The CDR3 consists of 15 residues. From germline, CDR1 is MNHEY and CDR2 SVGAGI. The V gene end was trimmed by 7 bases and the J gene end by 0 bases; junction bases not matched to a gene: 6. The CDR3 region has the DNA TGTGCCAGCACCCGGGACAGAAGCTCCTACAATGAGCAGTTCTTC. It translates to CASTRDRSSYNEQFF.

The V and J genes are TRBV28 and TRBJ1-5, with 8 bases matching TRBD1. Germline CDR1 MDHEN, CDR2 SYDVKM. The J segment lost 4 bases and the V segment lost 7 bases, leaving 9 bases of the junction unmatched. This CDR3 spans 15 amino acids. The CDR3 sequence: CASITQGAGNQPQHF. The CDR3 DNA reads TGTGCCAGCATTACGCAGGGGGCGGGAAATCAGCCCCAGCATTTT.

This clone was recorded once. The J gene is TRBJ1-1, the V gene TRBV19; D unresolved. CDR1 and CDR2 from the germline V gene are LNHDA and SQIVND (reference sequence). This CDR3 comprises 12 residues. The ends were cut back, 3 bases at V and 1 base at J, with 3 bases in the middle. The CDR3 nucleotides read TGTGCCAGTAGTATCGGGAACACTGAAGCTTTCTTT. Its translation: CASSIGNTEAFF.

The table lists this clone with a count of one. This sequence joins TRBV7-9 and TRBJ1-2, with D unresolved. The CDR3 runs to 15 residues. Germline V CDR1 and CDR2: SEHNR, FQNEAQ (reference sequence). The germline V and J ends were trimmed by 5 bases and 3 bases, with 16 bases remaining between them. CDR3 nucleotide sequence: TGTGCCAGCAGCCCCCCTTTGCGGGCCCACTATGGCTACACCTTC. Amino acids: CASSPPLRAHYGYTF.

V gene TRBV6-2 or TRBV6-3 combines with J gene TRBJ1-6, with 10 bases matching TRBD1. There are 15 residues in the CDR3. From germline, CDR1 is MNHEY and CDR2 SVGEGT. V shed 2 bases, J shed 11 bases, and the junction held 6 bases outside the gene matches. The CDR3 protein is CASSYAGQGMTPLHF. In DNA form, the CDR3 reads TGTGCCAGCAGTTACGCGGGACAGGGGATGACACCCCTCCACTTT.

The chain joins TRBV24-1 to TRBJ2-7; maybe TRBD2 (6 bases). The CDR3 is 16 amino acids. Looked up from germline, CDR1 is KGHDR and CDR2 is SFDVKD. V was trimmed by 3 bases and J by 6 bases, leaving 20 bases between them. As DNA, the CDR3 is TGTGCCACCAGTGATCCCCTGGCGGGACCTCTGGGCGAGCAGTACTTC. Its translation: CATSDPLAGPLGEQYF.

The chain employs TRBV7-2 and TRBJ2-7; 12 nucleotides match TRBD2. Germline V gives CDR1 SGHTA, CDR2 FQGNSA. This CDR3 comprises 16 residues. V gave up 0 bases and J gave up 2 bases; unmatched junction bases: 2. CDR3 nucleotides: TGTGCCAGCAGCTTAGCGGCTAGCGGGGGGGCCTACGAGCAGTACTTC. Encoded protein: CASSLAASGGAYEQYF.

The CDR3 DNA is TGCGCCAGCAGCTTTGTCGGGGTGGCGAACACCGGGGAGCTGTTTTTT. Its translation is CASSFVGVANTGELFF. V gene TRBV5-1 combines with J gene TRBJ2-2; D is perhaps TRBD2 (5 bases). V lost 2 bases, J lost 0 bases, and 11 bases lay in between. Per germline, CDR1 SGHRS and CDR2 YFSETQ. The CDR3 has 16 residues.

The chain combines TRBV11-1 with TRBJ2-7; D might be TRBD1 (6 bases). The germline V gene encodes CDR1 SGHAT and CDR2 FQDESV (reference sequence). Trimming left V 4 bases short and J 4 bases short, with 20 bases between. CDR3 length equals 16 residues. The CDR3 nucleotides are TGTGCCAGCAGCTCCACCAGGTGGGCAGGGGTATACGAGCAGTACTTC. It translates to CASSSTRWAGVYEQYF.

The chain joins TRBV13 to TRBJ1-2, with TRBD1 matching 11 bases. Per germline, CDR1 PRHDT and CDR2 FYEKMQ (reference sequence). The ends lost 2 bases at V and 1 base at J; junction bases unmatched: 6. There are 17 residues in the CDR3. The CDR3 nucleotides are TGTGCCAGCAGCTTAAAGGCTGGGACAGGGGGTAACTATGGCTACACCTTC. It is translated as CASSLKAGTGGNYGYTF.

This chain joins TRBV4-3 and TRBJ2-5; D is perhaps TRBD2 (6 bases). The CDR3 is 13 amino acids. Trimming left V 4 bases short and J 1 base short, with 7 bases between. CDR1 LGHNA and CDR2 YSLEER come from the germline V gene. This chain's CDR3 is CASSLGLQETQYF. In DNA form, the CDR3 reads TGCGCCAGCAGCCTGGGACTCCAAGAGACCCAGTACTTC.

V usage is TRBV6-6 and J usage is TRBJ2-7; 8 nucleotides match TRBD1. The CDR3 runs to 16 residues. CDR1 is MNHNY, CDR2 SVGAGI, per germline (reference sequence). Unmatched junction bases numbered 11, after V lost 7 bases and J lost 0 bases. The CDR3 DNA is TGTGCCAGCACCTATGGGACAGGACAGCCCTCCTACGAGCAGTACTTC. Translation gives CASTYGTGQPSYEQYF.

In this sample, this clone turned up once. This chain links TRBV30 with TRBJ1-1; TRBD1 is a possible D gene (6 bases). The ends were cut back, 2 bases at V and 5 bases at J, with 15 bases in the middle. The CDR3 loop spans 14 amino acids. CDR1 and CDR2 from the germline V gene are GTSNPN and SVGIG (reference sequence). In nucleotides, the CDR3 is TGTGCCTGGAGTTTGGGGGGGCCAGGAACTGAAGCTTTCTTT. This codes for CAWSLGGPGTEAFF.

In its sample, this clone was seen once. The chain employs TRBV7-2 and TRBJ1-3; TRBD1 is a possible D gene (6 bases). CDR1 and CDR2 (germline): SGHTA, FQGNSA. Trimming stripped 0 bases from V and 0 bases from J, with 9 bases between. The CDR3 sequence is 16 residues long. The chain's CDR3 is CASSLARGFSGNTIYF. CDR3 DNA sequence: TGTGCCAGCAGCTTAGCGAGGGGGTTCTCTGGAAACACCATATATTTT.

This sequence joins TRBV7-9 and TRBJ1-2; 8 bases match TRBD1. There are 15 residues in the CDR3. Germline lookup yields CDR1 SEHNR and CDR2 FQNEAQ (reference sequence). J lost 0 bases, V lost 8 bases, and 8 bases had no gene match. The CDR3 here is CASELTGASNYGYTF. The CDR3 nucleotides are TGTGCCAGCGAATTGACAGGGGCGTCTAACTATGGCTACACCTTC.